This TCR beta chain was found in a study of blood T cell repertoires in COVID-19. Background on the study: COVID-19 samples from acute and convalescent phases originated in the United States, Italy and Spain. In each case, the material was cDNA or gDNA derived from T cells, B-cell-depleted T cells, or PBMCs.

Germline V lookup: CDR1 SEHNR, CDR2 FQNEAQ (reference sequence). Trimming removed 5 bases from V and 2 bases from J, with 13 bases in between. The CDR3 has 15 residues. Produced via immunoSEQ multiplex PCR; TCRdb's table is partial and in-frame only. The sample gives over 250,000 clones, 80% to 90% of which show up once; over 2% is in the top ten. This study enrolled people aged 18 to 89 from under 25 US geographic areas. Recovery among Cohort 3 donors was established by two negative PCRs, clearance, or symptom resolution. The TCR originated in a woman aged 18 to 35 who had recovered from COVID-19. What was sequenced was PBMCs or T cells enriched from blood (not recorded which). V and J are TRBV7-9 and TRBJ2-1; TRBD2 might be the D (6 bases). CDR3 DNA: TGTGCCAGCAGCCGGGGGACCTCTCCCTACAATGAGCAGTTCTTC. Its translation: CASSRGTSPYNEQFF.